This paragraph reports one T cell receptor (beta chain). These data belong to a study of T cell responses to AZD1222 COVID-19 vaccine. Sequenced by immunoSEQ multiplex PCR; TCRdb stores in-frame clones only, minus some. The data show about 150,000 clones, about nine tenths seen once. Germline V gene sequence: CDR1 SGHRS, CDR2 YFSETQ. With 0 bases removed from V and 0 bases from J, the gap between germline ends came to 8 bases. The length of the CDR3 is 15 residues. The sequences come from peripheral blood, collected 28 days after the second AZD1222 dose. The clonotype comes from an adult who received the AZD1222 COVID-19 vaccine. The chain employs TRBV5-1 and TRBJ2-3; D not certain. The CDR3 spells CASSLAGPSTDTQYF. The CDR3 bases are TGCGCCAGCAGCTTGGCAGGTCCGAGCACAGATACGCAGTATTTT.